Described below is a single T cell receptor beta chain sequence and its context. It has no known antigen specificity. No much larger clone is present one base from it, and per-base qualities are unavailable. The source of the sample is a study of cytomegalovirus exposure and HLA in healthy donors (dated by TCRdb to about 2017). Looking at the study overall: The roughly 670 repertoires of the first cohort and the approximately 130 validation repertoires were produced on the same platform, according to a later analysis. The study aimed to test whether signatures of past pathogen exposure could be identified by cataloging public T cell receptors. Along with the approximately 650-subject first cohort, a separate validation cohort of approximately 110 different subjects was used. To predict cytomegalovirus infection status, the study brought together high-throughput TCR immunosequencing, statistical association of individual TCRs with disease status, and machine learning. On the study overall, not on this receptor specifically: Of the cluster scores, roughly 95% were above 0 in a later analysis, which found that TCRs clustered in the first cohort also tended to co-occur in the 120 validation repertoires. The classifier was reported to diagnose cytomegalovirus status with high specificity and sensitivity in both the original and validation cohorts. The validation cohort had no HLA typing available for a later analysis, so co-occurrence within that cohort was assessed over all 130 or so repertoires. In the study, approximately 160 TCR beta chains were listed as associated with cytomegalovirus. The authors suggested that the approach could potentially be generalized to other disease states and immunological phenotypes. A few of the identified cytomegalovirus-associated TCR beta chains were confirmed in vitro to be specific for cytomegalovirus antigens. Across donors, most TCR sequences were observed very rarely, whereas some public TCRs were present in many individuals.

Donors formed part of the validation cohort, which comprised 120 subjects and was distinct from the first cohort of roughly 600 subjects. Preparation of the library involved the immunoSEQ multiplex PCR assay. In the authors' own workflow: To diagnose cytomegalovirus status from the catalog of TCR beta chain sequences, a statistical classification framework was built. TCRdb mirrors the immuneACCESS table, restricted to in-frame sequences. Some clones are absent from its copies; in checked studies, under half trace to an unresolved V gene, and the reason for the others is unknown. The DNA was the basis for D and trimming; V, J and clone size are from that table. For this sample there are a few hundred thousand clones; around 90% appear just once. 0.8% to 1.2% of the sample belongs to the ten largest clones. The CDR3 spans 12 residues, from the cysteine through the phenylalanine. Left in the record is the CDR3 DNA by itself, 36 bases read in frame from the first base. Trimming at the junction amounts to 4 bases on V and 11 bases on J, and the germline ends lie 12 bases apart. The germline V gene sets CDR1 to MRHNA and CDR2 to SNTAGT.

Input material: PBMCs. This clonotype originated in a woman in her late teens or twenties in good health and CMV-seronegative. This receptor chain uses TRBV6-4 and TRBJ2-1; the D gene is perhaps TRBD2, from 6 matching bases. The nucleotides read TGTGCCAGCAGTGGCCGGCGGGGCCAGCAGTTCTTC. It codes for CASSGRRGQQFF.